This TCR beta chain comes out of a study of T cells in Graves' hyperthyroidism and ophthalmopathy. In regard to this clonotype: Its antigen is still unknown. Being one base from a much bigger clone, this may be a read error.

Amplified regions were TCR beta CDR3 sequences from RNA transcripts. When the TCR CDR3 underwent first-round RT-PCR, the HTBI primer set was used. Using its own MiXCR run on the multiplex PCR reads, TCRdb lists one record per CDR3 protein. The sample comprises 500,000 to 550,000 distinct CDR3 sequences, roughly 20% of which are singletons, and less than 30% rests with the top ten. The germline gives CDR1 LNHDA, CDR2 SQIVND (reference sequence). CDR3 length: 13 residues. V dropped 5 bases and J dropped 8 bases, with 16 bases sitting between them. Broader study findings: Using 13 V-J features, a model discriminated ophthalmopathy from stable hyperthyroidism.

The chain is built from TRBV19 and TRBJ2-7, with unresolved D. Source material: blood. The source of this sequence is a man younger than 35 with Graves' hyperthyroidism. Written as DNA, the CDR3 is TGTGCCAGTAGTGCAAGCTTGTCCCGCAAGCAGTACTTC. This sequence encodes CASSASLSRKQYF.